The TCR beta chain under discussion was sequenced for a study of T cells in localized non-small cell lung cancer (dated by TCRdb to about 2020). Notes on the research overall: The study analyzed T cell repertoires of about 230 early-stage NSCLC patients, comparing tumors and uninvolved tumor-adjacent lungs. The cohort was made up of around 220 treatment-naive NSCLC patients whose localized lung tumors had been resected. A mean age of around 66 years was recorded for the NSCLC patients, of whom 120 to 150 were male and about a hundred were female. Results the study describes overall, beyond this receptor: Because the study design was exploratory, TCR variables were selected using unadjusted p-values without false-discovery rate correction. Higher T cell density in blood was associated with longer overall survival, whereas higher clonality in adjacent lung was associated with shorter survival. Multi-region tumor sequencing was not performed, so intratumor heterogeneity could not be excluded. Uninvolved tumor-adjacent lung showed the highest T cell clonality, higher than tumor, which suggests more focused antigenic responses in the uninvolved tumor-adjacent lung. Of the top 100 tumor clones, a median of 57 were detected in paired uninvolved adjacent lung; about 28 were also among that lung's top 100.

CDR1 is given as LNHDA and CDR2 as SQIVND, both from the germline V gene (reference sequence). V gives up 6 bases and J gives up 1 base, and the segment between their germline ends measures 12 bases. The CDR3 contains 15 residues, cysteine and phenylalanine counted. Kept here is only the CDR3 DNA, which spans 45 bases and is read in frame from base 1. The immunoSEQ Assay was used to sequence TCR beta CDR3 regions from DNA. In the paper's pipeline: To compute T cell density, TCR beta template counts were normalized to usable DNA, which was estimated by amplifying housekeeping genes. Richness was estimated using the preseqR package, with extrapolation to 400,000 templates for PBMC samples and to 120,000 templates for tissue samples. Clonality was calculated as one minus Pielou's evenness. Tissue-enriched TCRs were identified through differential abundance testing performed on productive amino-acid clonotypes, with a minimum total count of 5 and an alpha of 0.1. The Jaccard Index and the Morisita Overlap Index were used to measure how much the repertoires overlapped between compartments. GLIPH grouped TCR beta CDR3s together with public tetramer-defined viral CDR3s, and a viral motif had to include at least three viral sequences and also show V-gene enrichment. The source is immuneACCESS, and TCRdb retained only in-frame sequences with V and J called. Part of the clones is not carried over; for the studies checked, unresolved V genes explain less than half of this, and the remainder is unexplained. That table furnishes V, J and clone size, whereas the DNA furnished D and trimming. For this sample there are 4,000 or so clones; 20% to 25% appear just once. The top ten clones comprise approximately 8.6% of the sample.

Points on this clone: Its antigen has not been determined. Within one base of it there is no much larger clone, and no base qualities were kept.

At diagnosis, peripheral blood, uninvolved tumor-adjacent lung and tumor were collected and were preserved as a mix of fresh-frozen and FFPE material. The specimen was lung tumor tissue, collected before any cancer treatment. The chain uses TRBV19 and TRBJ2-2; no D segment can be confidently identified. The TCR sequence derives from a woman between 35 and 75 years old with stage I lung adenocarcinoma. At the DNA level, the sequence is TGTGCCAGTAGATTAGGGCAGGTGAACACCGGGGAGCTGTTTTTT. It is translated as CASRLGQVNTGELFF.